One and the same sample provided the 10 T cell receptor beta chains below, sequenced in a study of response to subunit inactivated influenza vaccine. TCRdb ran MiXCR on the RT-PCR reads and lists one entry per CDR3 protein. The sample contains 490,000 or so distinct CDR3 sequences, 7.6% of which appear only once. The sample was PBMCs from blood, taken roughly 24 months after vaccination. These receptors were collected from a man between 50 and 69 years old who received an inactivated influenza vaccine.

The V call is TRBV7-6, the J call TRBJ1-1; the match to TRBD1 covers 7 bases. There are 16 residues in the CDR3. V lost 1 base, J lost 7 bases, and 12 bases stayed unmatched. Looked up from germline, CDR1 is SGHVS and CDR2 is FNYEAQ. Here the CDR3 reads CASSLDVRGAGSEAFF. CDR3 DNA sequence: TGTGCCAGCAGCTTAGATGTCAGGGGGGCGGGGAGTGAAGCTTTCTTT.

This clonotype was recorded many times. The rearrangement uses TRBV27 and TRBJ2-7, with unresolved D. The CDR3 is made up of 12 amino acids. The germline V gene has CDR1 MNHEY and CDR2 SMNVEV (reference sequence). V lost 5 bases and J lost 5, with 10 bases in between. DNA of the CDR3: TGTGCCAGCAGTCTGGTCGGGCACGAGCAGTACTTC. Translation: CASSLVGHEQYF.

The rearrangement links TRBV7-2 to TRBJ2-1; D remains unclear. CDR3 length: 14 amino acids. With 4 bases removed from V and 8 bases from J, the gap between germline ends came to 15 bases. The V gene's germline CDR1 is SGHTA and CDR2 FQGNSA. The CDR3 here is CASSSWARLDEQFF. DNA for the CDR3: TGTGCCAGCAGCTCTTGGGCGAGGCTCGATGAGCAGTTCTTC.

The V call is TRBV15, the J call TRBJ2-1; 9 bases map to TRBD1. Trimming cost V 5 bases and J 9 bases; bases outside gene matches: 8. Germline assignment: CDR1 LNHNV and CDR2 YYDKDF (reference sequence). The CDR3 runs to 14 residues. The CDR3 reads CATSLDRGKGEQFF. The CDR3 DNA follows: TGTGCCACCAGCCTTGACAGGGGGAAGGGTGAGCAGTTCTTC.

This clonotype was seen repeatedly, ten times or more. The CDR3, as DNA: TGTGCCAGCAGCTTAGACCCCCGGGGGGACACCGGGGAGCTGTTTTTT. It translates to CASSLDPRGDTGELFF. The chain employs TRBV11-2 and TRBJ2-2, with TRBD2 matching 7 bases. The V gene end was trimmed by 0 bases and the J gene end by 3 bases; junction bases not matched to a gene: 4. From germline, CDR1 is SGHAT and CDR2 FQNNGV. This CDR3 is built from 16 residues.

This clonotype was counted only a few times. The chain joins TRBV12-3 or TRBV12-4 to TRBJ2-7; weak D call: TRBD1 (6 bases). The CDR3 consists of 15 residues. Trimming pared 6 bases from V and 1 base from J, leaving 16 bases between. CDR3 amino acids: CASRGLGTNSYEQYF. CDR3 nucleotides: TGTGCCAGCAGGGGCCTCGGGACAAATTCCTACGAGCAGTACTTC.

Many counts were recorded for this clonotype. The chain links TRBV6-1 to TRBJ2-4, with D possibly being TRBD1 (6 bases). The CDR3 has 18 amino acids. V was trimmed by 5 bases and J by 2 bases, leaving 22 bases between them. Germline values: CDR1 MNHNS, CDR2 SASEGT. This CDR3 reads CASSLPPDRITTKNIQYF. CDR3 coding DNA: TGTGCCAGCAGTCTCCCTCCCGACAGGATTACGACCAAAAACATTCAGTACTTC.

This clonotype was detected only a few times. The chain is built from TRBV4-1 and TRBJ1-5, with D uncertain. Germline lookup yields CDR1 MGHRA and CDR2 YSYEKL. The CDR3 consists of 15 residues. Trimming shortened V by 6 bases and J by 2 bases, and 14 bases separated the two germline ends. The CDR3 here is CASSFRRFGNQPQHF. CDR3 DNA sequence: TGCGCCAGCAGTTTCAGAAGGTTCGGCAATCAGCCCCAGCATTTT.

The CDR3 is CAITQGQALSGNTIYF. For the CDR3, the DNA is TGTGCCATCACCCAAGGACAAGCCCTCTCTGGAAACACCATATATTTT. The J gene is TRBJ1-3, the V gene TRBV10-3; TRBD1 is a possible D gene (5 bases). The CDR3 totals 16 residues. Trimming shortened V by 7 bases and J by 0 bases, and 16 bases separated the two germline ends. CDR1 and CDR2 (germline): ENHRY, SYGVKD.

There are many counts of this clonotype. The V and J genes are TRBV7-8 and TRBJ2-7, with 16 positions matching TRBD2. With 5 bases clipped from V and 7 bases from J, the junction kept 5 bases outside the gene matches. CDR1 is SGHVS, CDR2 FQNEAQ, per germline. The CDR3 totals 15 residues. The CDR3 nucleotides are TGTGCCAGCAGCGCGGGACTAGCGGGGGGGCATGAGCAGTACTTC. Translated, it gives CASSAGLAGGHEQYF.